This is a list of T cell receptor beta chains from one sample in a study of a mutant IDH1 vaccine in newly diagnosed glioma. Their specific antigens are unknown. Using immunoSEQ multiplex PCR, the repertoire was profiled, and TCRdb retains in-frame clones only, with some absent. The table shows around 23,000 clones, with more than 70% occurring only once. The sequenced sample was PBMCs, obtained from a glioma patient whose treatment included an IDH1 peptide vaccine. The receptor source for this set is a man aged 40-55 years with glioma. The CDR3 runs from the conserved cysteine through the conserved F or W. Each record gives: V gene, J gene, D gene, clone size, CDR3 protein, CDR3 DNA. A D gene is named only where the DNA matches it firmly. Not all rows give a size; the values are once, few, many and, for expanded clones, a class.

TRBV19	TRBJ2-2	.	.	CASSIQGWTGELFF	TGTGCCAGTAGTATACAGGGTTGGACCGGGGAGCTGTTTTTT
TRBV6-6	TRBJ2-7	TRBD2	.	CASSNPGLAIFF	TGTGCCAGCAGTAACCCGGGACTAGCGATATTTTTC
TRBV29-1	TRBJ2-5	.	.	CSVDPGTETQYF	TGCAGCGTTGACCCAGGGACAGAGACCCAGTACTTC
TRBV27	TRBJ2-7	.	.	CASSLSLMWNYEQYF	TGTGCCAGCAGTTTATCCCTTATGTGGAACTACGAGCAGTACTTC
TRBV2	TRBJ1-5	.	once	CASREAMGRLPQHF	TGTGCCAGCAGGGAGGCCATGGGCCGGTTGCCCCAGCATTTT
TRBV7-8	TRBJ1-3	.	.	CASSLVVLYNSGNTIYF	TGTGCCAGCAGCTTAGTTGTCCTCTATAACTCTGGAAACACCATATATTTT
TRBV27	TRBJ1-2	TRBD1	.	CASTRQGNYGYTF	TGTGCCAGCACCCGACAGGGAAACTATGGCTACACCTTC
TRBV7-9	TRBJ1-1	TRBD1	.	CASRTVSGTGNTEAFF	TGTGCCAGCAGAACAGTTTCCGGGACAGGGAACACTGAAGCTTTCTTT
TRBV25-1	TRBJ1-2	.	.	CASSVAGRDYGYTF	TGTGCCAGCAGTGTGGCAGGGCGCGACTATGGCTACACCTTC
TRBV6-5	TRBJ1-4	TRBD1	.	CASSQRQGRNEKLFF	TGTGCCAGCAGTCAGCGACAGGGTCGGAATGAAAAACTGTTTTTT
TRBV18	TRBJ1-4	TRBD1	.	CASSPGQASGNEKLFF	TGTGCCAGCTCACCCGGACAGGCATCGGGAAATGAAAAACTGTTTTTT
TRBV7-9	TRBJ2-2	.	.	CASSFGTSNTGELFF	TGTGCCAGCAGTTTCGGGACGTCGAACACCGGGGAGCTGTTTTTT
TRBV7-2	TRBJ2-7	.	.	CASSLLGKQYF	TGTGCCAGCAGCTTACTCGGAAAGCAGTACTTC
TRBV6-1	TRBJ1-4	TRBD1	once	CASSAQGGGQREKLFF	TGTGCCAGCAGTGCCCAGGGGGGGGGACAGCGTGAAAAACTGTTTTTT
TRBV5-4	TRBJ2-3	.	once	CASSWRQDSTDTQYF	TGTGCCAGCAGCTGGAGACAGGATAGCACAGATACGCAGTATTTT
TRBV25-1	TRBJ2-5	.	few	CASSESPARETQYF	TGTGCCAGCAGTGAATCTCCAGCGCGGGAGACCCAGTACTTC
TRBV9	TRBJ2-7	TRBD1	.	CASSRQGFYEQYF	TGTGCCAGCAGCAGACAGGGGTTCTACGAGCAGTACTTC
TRBV6-5	TRBJ1-2	TRBD1	medium-sized	CASSFLRGSNYGYTF	TGTGCCAGCAGTTTCCTCAGGGGGAGTAACTATGGCTACACCTTC
TRBV5-4	TRBJ2-1	.	.	CAIRRQPYNEQFF	TGTGCCATACGGAGACAACCCTACAATGAGCAGTTCTTC
TRBV18	TRBJ1-5	.	.	CASSPPGGGAQHF	TGTGCCAGCTCACCACCGGGGGGTGGGGCCCAGCATTTT
TRBV4-3	TRBJ2-6	.	.	CASSQDLRQGLSGANVLTF	TGCGCCAGCAGCCAAGATTTGAGGCAGGGACTCTCTGGGGCCAACGTCCTGACTTTC
TRBV4-3	TRBJ2-7	.	.	CASSQDVAWISSYEQYF	TGCGCCAGCAGCCAAGATGTGGCATGGATTAGCTCCTACGAGCAGTACTTC
TRBV19	TRBJ1-2	TRBD1	.	CASKGQALDYGYTF	TGTGCCAGTAAGGGACAGGCTCTAGACTATGGCTACACCTTC
TRBV27	TRBJ2-1	.	.	CASRIPGDYNEQFF	TGTGCCAGCAGGATCCCGGGAGATTACAATGAGCAGTTCTTC
TRBV7-2	TRBJ2-5	.	.	CASSPTSVQETQYF	TGTGCCAGCAGCCCGACTAGTGTCCAAGAGACCCAGTACTTC
TRBV7-9	TRBJ2-7	TRBD1	.	CASSLTGGSYEQYF	TGTGCCAGCAGCTTGACAGGGGGGTCCTACGAGCAGTACTTC
TRBV11-3	TRBJ2-1	.	.	CASSLGSSGGPFF	TGTGCCAGCAGCTTAGGGTCATCTGGCGGACCGTTCTTC
TRBV28	TRBJ2-4	TRBD1	.	CASSKSTGGQVRIQYF	TGTGCCAGCAGTAAATCGACAGGGGGCCAGGTGCGGATTCAGTACTTC
TRBV4-2	TRBJ2-7	.	.	CASSQGDAGAIYEQYF	TGTGCCAGCAGCCAAGGAGATGCGGGGGCTATCTACGAGCAGTACTTC
TRBV27	TRBJ2-7	TRBD1	.	CASSFAMGTGQHEQYF	TGTGCCAGCAGTTTTGCTATGGGGACAGGGCAACACGAGCAGTACTTC
TRBV7-3	TRBJ2-6	.	.	CASRGGSGANVLTF	TGTGCCAGCAGGGGGGGCTCTGGGGCCAACGTCCTGACTTTC
TRBV9	TRBJ2-5	TRBD1	.	CASSVGVGGEETQYF	TGTGCCAGCAGCGTAGGGGTAGGGGGCGAAGAGACCCAGTACTTC
TRBV14	TRBJ2-3	TRBD2	.	CASSQDRSGRRRDTQYF	TGTGCCAGCAGCCAAGACCGGAGCGGGAGGAGAAGGGATACGCAGTATTTT
TRBV11-2	TRBJ2-7	.	once	CASSLEAARTYEQYF	TGTGCCAGCAGCTTAGAGGCAGCTCGCACTTACGAGCAGTACTTC
TRBV5-1	TRBJ1-1	.	.	CASSLKGDTEAFF	TGCGCCAGCAGCTTGAAAGGGGATACTGAAGCTTTCTTT
TRBV19	TRBJ1-1	.	few	CASKDRERNTEAFF	TGTGCCAGTAAGGATAGGGAAAGGAACACTGAAGCTTTCTTT
TRBV25-1	TRBJ2-5	.	.	CASSEWAPETQYF	TGTGCCAGCAGTGAATGGGCGCCGGAGACCCAGTACTTC
TRBV5-1	TRBJ2-5	TRBD1	once	CASSALGTGEETQYF	TGCGCCAGCAGCGCACTGGGGACAGGGGAAGAGACCCAGTACTTC
TRBV9	TRBJ1-1	TRBD1	.	CASTSKGQGDPLNTEAFF	TGTGCCAGCACCAGCAAGGGACAGGGGGATCCCCTGAACACTGAAGCTTTCTTT
TRBV12-5	TRBJ1-5	TRBD1	.	CASGSLDRGPQHF	TGTGCTAGTGGTTCCCTCGACAGGGGGCCCCAGCATTTT
TRBV7-8	TRBJ2-7	TRBD1	.	CASRKTGESYEQYF	TGTGCCAGCCGGAAGACAGGGGAGTCCTACGAGCAGTACTTC
TRBV7-3	TRBJ1-1	.	.	CASSYDSNTEAFF	TGTGCCAGCAGTTATGACAGTAACACTGAAGCTTTCTTT
TRBV6-5	TRBJ2-3	.	.	CASKYSVEDTQYF	TGTGCCAGCAAATACTCGGTTGAAGATACGCAGTATTTT
TRBV29-1	TRBJ2-5	TRBD1	.	CSVEDQGGEGQETQYF	TGCAGCGTTGAAGATCAAGGGGGCGAAGGTCAAGAGACCCAGTACTTC
TRBV7-7	TRBJ2-5	TRBD1	.	CASSLGTGWETQYF	TGTGCTAGCAGCTTAGGGACAGGGTGGGAGACCCAGTACTTC
TRBV7-9	TRBJ1-5	.	.	CASSLKVNQPQHF	TGTGCCAGCAGCTTAAAGGTCAATCAGCCCCAGCATTTT
TRBV28	TRBJ1-2	.	.	CASSTISGDYGYTF	TGTGCCAGCAGCACCATATCGGGCGACTATGGCTACACCTTC
TRBV27	TRBJ2-7	.	.	CASSFRVPYEQYF	TGTGCCAGCAGTTTTCGGGTCCCCTACGAGCAGTACTTC
TRBV5-4	TRBJ1-2	.	.	CASSLTGVGGYTF	TGTGCCAGCAGCTTGACGGGGGTGGGTGGCTACACCTTC
TRBV28	TRBJ2-3	.	.	CASTRQTDTQYF	TGTGCCAGCACCAGACAGACAGATACGCAGTATTTT